These 32 T cell receptor beta chains came from one sample sequenced in a study of blood T cells in healthy people across ages. Sample-barcoded 5' priming and a J-beta primer mix drove a second PCR of about 7 to 11 cycles. TCRdb passed the 5' RACE reads through MiXCR, listing each CDR3 protein once. The table records roughly 1.9 million distinct CDR3 sequences, approximately 40% of them present only once. The sequenced sample consisted of blood. The source is a human donor in good health.

V usage is TRBV2 and J usage is TRBJ2-1; D could derive from TRBD1 or TRBD2 (5 bases each). The CDR3 has 14 residues. V was cut by 7 bases and J by 10 bases, with 20 bases left in between. Germline CDR1 SNHLY, CDR2 FYNNEI. CDR3 sequence: CASMGTGARGEQFF. DNA for the CDR3: TGTGCCAGCATGGGGACCGGGGCCCGCGGGGAGCAGTTCTTC.

V and J are TRBV5-1 and TRBJ2-5; TRBD2 matches 7 bases. The CDR3 has 15 amino acids. Per germline, CDR1 SGHRS and CDR2 YFSETQ. V shed 5 bases and J 2 bases; nucleotides not matched to a gene: 9. The CDR3 DNA reads as TGCGCCAGCAGGGGGGGGAGCGGCCTTCAAGAGACCCAGTACTTC. Protein product: CASRGGSGLQETQYF.

This clonotype was counted between two and nine times. The rearrangement links TRBV7-9 to TRBJ1-5; D unresolved. Trimming pared 6 bases from V and 6 bases from J, leaving 15 bases between. The CDR3 consists of 14 residues. The germline V gene has CDR1 SEHNR and CDR2 FQNEAQ (reference sequence). The CDR3 sequence is CASSSTNLGQPQHF. Here the CDR3 DNA reads TGTGCCAGCAGTTCTACCAACCTCGGTCAGCCCCAGCATTTT.

This chain uses TRBV7-9 with TRBJ1-1, with TRBD1 matching 7 bases. J gave up 0 bases and V 2 bases, and 15 bases lay outside the gene matches. Germline assignment: CDR1 SEHNR and CDR2 FQNEAQ (reference sequence). The CDR3 has 19 residues. CDR3 region: CASSLLPYRGWEMNTEAFF. As DNA, the CDR3 is TGTGCCAGCAGCTTACTTCCCTACAGGGGTTGGGAGATGAACACTGAAGCTTTCTTT.

Worth noting for this clonotype: At one of its ends the junction is not consistent with the germline gene, which may arise from a read error. The chain joins TRBV7-9 to TRBJ1-2; 8 positions match TRBD1. The CDR3 runs 14 residues. CDR1 SEHNR and CDR2 FQNEAQ come from the germline V gene (reference sequence). The CDR3: CASSLMTGDYGHTF. The CDR3 DNA reads as TGTGCCAGCAGCTTAATGACAGGGGACTATGGCCACACCTTC.

The J gene is TRBJ1-4, the V gene TRBV12-3 or TRBV12-4; 10 bases align to TRBD1. The CDR3 runs 16 residues. V shed 5 bases, J shed 6 bases, and the junction held 9 bases outside the gene matches. CDR3 sequence: CASSPGWGQGYEKLFF. The CDR3 DNA is TGTGCCAGCAGTCCTGGATGGGGACAGGGGTATGAAAAACTGTTTTTT.

The rearrangement links TRBV5-1 to TRBJ1-5; the D gene is possibly TRBD1 (5 bases). Looked up from germline, CDR1 is SGHRS and CDR2 is YFSETQ. The CDR3 covers 14 residues. V lost 0 bases, J lost 9 bases, and 13 bases lay in between. In DNA, the CDR3 is TGCGCCAGCAGCTTGGGGGACGGGGGAAGGCCCCAGCATTTT. Protein sequence: CASSLGDGGRPQHF.

This clonotype was observed a handful of times. The junction departs from the called germline gene at one end, perhaps through a read error. The rearrangement uses TRBV5-6 and TRBJ2-1; D is ambiguous. Germline loops: CDR1 SGHDT, CDR2 YYEEEE. The CDR3 runs to 14 residues. CDR3 in amino acids: CACSLRWAGNEQFF. DNA for the CDR3: TGTGCCTGCAGCTTGAGGTGGGCCGGGAATGAGCAGTTCTTC.

This rearrangement joins TRBV19 to TRBJ2-4; possibly TRBD2 for D (6 bases). CDR3 length: 16 residues. The V gene's germline CDR1 is LNHDA and CDR2 SQIVND (reference sequence). V dropped 3 bases and J dropped 2 bases, with 14 bases sitting between them. This chain's CDR3 is CASSMGRDWTKNIQYF. The CDR3 nucleotides read TGTGCCAGTAGTATGGGCAGGGACTGGACCAAAAACATTCAGTACTTC.

CDR3 nucleotide sequence: TGTGCCAGCAGTGGTGACAGGCTAGCCAGCTCCTACGAGCAGTACTTC. As protein: CASSGDRLASSYEQYF. V and J are TRBV6-2 or TRBV6-3 and TRBJ2-7; maybe TRBD1 (6 bases). Between the trimmed V and J ends, which lost 5 bases and 0 bases, there was a span of 17 bases. The CDR3 contains 16 residues. Germline-derived CDR1 and CDR2 are MNHEY and SVGEGT.

This clonotype was recorded a few times. The chain recombines TRBV2 with TRBJ1-6; D unresolved. Germline CDR1 SNHLY, CDR2 FYNNEI. Trimming removed 2 bases from V and 8 bases from J, with 7 bases in between. CDR3 length: 13 residues. The chain's CDR3 is CASSENSYSPLHF. The DNA of the CDR3 is TGTGCCAGCAGTGAAAACAGCTATTCACCCCTCCACTTT.

This clonotype was seen a handful of times. The V gene is TRBV11-3, the J gene TRBJ2-1; 7 positions agree with TRBD2. This CDR3 has 14 residues. The V gene end was trimmed by 5 bases and the J gene end by 8 bases; junction bases not matched to a gene: 9. Germline V CDR1 and CDR2: SGHNT, YENEEA. The CDR3 loop reads CASSLIATSDEQFF. Here the CDR3 DNA reads TGTGCCAGCAGCCTGATTGCTACTAGCGATGAGCAGTTCTTC.

This clonotype has only a few counts. The chain uses TRBV4-3 and TRBJ1-6, with TRBD1 matching 8 bases. Germline lookup yields CDR1 LGHNA and CDR2 YSLEER. The junction had 8 bases not matched to a gene; V was cut back by 1 base and J by 9 bases. This CDR3 region has 16 residues. The CDR3 DNA follows: TGCGCCAGCAGCCAAGGTATAGGACAGGGAGCTTCACCCCTCCACTTT. Translation: CASSQGIGQGASPLHF.

The chain is built from TRBV7-9 and TRBJ2-7; D unresolved. The germline V and J ends were trimmed by 0 bases and 4 bases, with 22 bases remaining between them. Germline CDR1 reads SEHNR; CDR2 reads FQNEAQ (reference sequence). CDR3 length equals 18 residues. In DNA, the CDR3 is TGTGCCAGCAGCTTAGCGCAGTCTGGCAGGCCCTATTTGTACGAGCAGTACTTC. It is translated as CASSLAQSGRPYLYEQYF. The full variable domain, in which reference TRBV7-9 and TRBJ2-7 provide the parts outside the CDR3, is DTGVSQNPRHKITKRGQNVTFRCDPISEHNRLYWYRQTLGQGPEFLTYFQNEAQLEKSRLLSDRFSAERPKGSFSTLEIQRTEQGDSAMYLCASSLAQSGRPYLYEQYFGPGTRLTVT.

V is TRBV6-5 and J is TRBJ2-1; the match to TRBD1 covers 7 bases. The CDR3 covers 15 residues. V lost 0 bases, J lost 10 bases, and 9 bases stayed unmatched. The germline gives CDR1 MNHEY, CDR2 SVGAGI. The CDR3 nucleotides are TGTGCCAGCAGTTACTCGGGACAGCGACACTACGAGCAGTTCTTC. Residues: CASSYSGQRHYEQFF.

This chain links TRBV4-1 with TRBJ2-1; either TRBD1 or TRBD2 may supply D (5 bases each). The germline CDR1 and CDR2 sequences are MGHRA and YSYEKL. This CDR3 contains 16 residues. Deletions cut 3 bases from V and 8 bases from J, with 20 bases between. The CDR3 DNA is TGCGCCAGCAGCCAGGCCCGGGACGGGGTAGTGGATGAGCAGTTCTTC. Its translation: CASSQARDGVVDEQFF.

The chain combines TRBV5-1 with TRBJ2-5; D is ambiguous. There are 16 residues in the CDR3. In germline, CDR1 is SGHRS, CDR2 YFSETQ. The germline V and J ends were trimmed by 3 bases and 5 bases, with 20 bases remaining between them. CDR3 in amino acids: CASSYGPSEHVETQYF. CDR3 nucleotides: TGCGCCAGCAGCTACGGGCCTTCAGAACACGTGGAGACCCAGTACTTC.

The J gene is TRBJ2-5, the V gene TRBV3-1; D ambiguous. Trimming took off 0 bases at V and 13 bases at J, with 9 bases between the two ends. Germline CDR1 LGHDT, CDR2 YNNKEL (reference sequence). This CDR3 contains 11 residues. CDR3: CASSQEGPSYF. For the CDR3, the DNA is TGTGCCAGCAGCCAAGAAGGGCCATCGTACTTC.

This clonotype was recorded many times. The chain recombines TRBV15 with TRBJ2-1, with 7 bases lining up with TRBD1. This CDR3 is 15 amino acids long. Germline trimming cut 2 bases from V and 8 bases from J; bases unmatched to any gene: 9. Germline V gives CDR1 LNHNV, CDR2 YYDKDF (reference sequence). The CDR3 region has the DNA TGTGCCACCAGCAGATCGCAGGAAGGGGGCTATGAGCAGTTCTTC. Amino acids: CATSRSQEGGYEQFF. The full variable domain, rest sourced from reference TRBV15 and TRBJ2-1, is DAMVIQNPRYQVTQFGKPVTLSCSQTLNHNVMYWYQQKSSQAPKLLFHYYDKDFNNEADTPDNFQSRRPNTSFCFLDIRSPGLGDTAMYLCATSRSQEGGYEQFFGPGTRLTVL.

Of note for this clonotype: At one end the junction does not follow the germline gene, possibly because of a read error. This chain links TRBV9 with TRBJ2-4; 8 bases are a match to TRBD2. The CDR3 extends over 17 amino acids. CDR1 and CDR2 from the germline V gene are SGDLS and YYNGEE. In DNA form, the CDR3 reads TGTACCAGCAGCGTAGGCCGGGAGGTTAGCGGGGCAAAAGTACAGTACTTC. This sequence encodes CTSSVGREVSGAKVQYF.

This clonotype was seen a few times. The chain uses TRBV12-3 or TRBV12-4 and TRBJ2-3; D tentatively reads TRBD1 or TRBD2 (5 bases each). This CDR3 spans 13 amino acids. Trimming removed 5 bases from V and 4 bases from J, with 10 bases in between. The CDR3: CASSRGVSDTQYF. Here the CDR3 DNA reads TGTGCCAGCAGTAGGGGAGTTTCAGATACGCAGTATTTT.

This chain links TRBV20-1 with TRBJ1-5, with D unclear. CDR1 is DFQATT, CDR2 SNEGSKA, per germline (reference sequence). V lost 0 bases, J lost 5 bases, and 14 bases lay in between. This CDR3 spans 15 amino acids. This CDR3 is CSAREDGYLYQPQHF. The CDR3 region has the DNA TGCAGTGCTAGAGAGGATGGGTATTTATATCAGCCCCAGCATTTT.

V and J are TRBV20-1 and TRBJ1-4; D gene unclear. Deletions cut 2 bases from V and 8 bases from J, with 15 bases between. This CDR3 spans 14 amino acids. The germline V gene encodes CDR1 DFQATT and CDR2 SNEGSKA (reference sequence). The CDR3 sequence is CSARPPGSGEKLFF. As DNA, the CDR3 is TGCAGTGCTAGACCGCCGGGGAGTGGGGAAAAACTGTTTTTT.

The chain combines TRBV7-9 with TRBJ1-6; D is ambiguous. V was pared by 6 bases and J by 9 bases, with 21 bases between. This CDR3 is 16 amino acids long. Germline V gives CDR1 SEHNR, CDR2 FQNEAQ (reference sequence). For the CDR3, the DNA is TGTGCCAGCAGTCTCGACATTCTGGGGATTGGTTCACCCCTCCACTTT. Protein product: CASSLDILGIGSPLHF.

The chain carries TRBV6-2 or TRBV6-3 and TRBJ1-1; no clear D gene. V was shortened by 2 bases and J by 6 bases, with 10 bases between the two germline ends. The CDR3 has 13 residues. In germline, CDR1 is MNHEY, CDR2 SVGEGT. CDR3 amino acids: CASSYSPSPEAFF. The CDR3 DNA reads TGTGCCAGCAGTTACAGTCCCAGCCCTGAAGCTTTCTTT.

Regarding this clonotype: A read error may account for a junction end that differs from germline. The chain employs TRBV9 and TRBJ2-3, with D possibly being TRBD1 or TRBD2 (5 bases each). This CDR3 has 15 residues. The V gene's germline CDR1 is SGDLS and CDR2 YYNGEE. CDR3 in DNA: TGTGCCTGCAGCCCCATGGGACGGCGCACAGATACGCAGTATTTT. It specifies CACSPMGRRTDTQYF. The entire variable domain, with the rest obtained from reference TRBV9 and TRBJ2-3, is as follows: DSGVTQTPKHLITATGQRVTLRCSPRSGDLSVYWYQQSLDQGLQFLIQYYNGEERAKGNILERFSAQQFPDLHSELNLSSLELGDSALYFCACSPMGRRTDTQYFGPGTRLTVL.

This clonotype appeared many times. This chain joins TRBV6-2 or TRBV6-3 and TRBJ2-7; D may be TRBD1 or TRBD2 (5 bases each). Per germline, CDR1 MNHEY and CDR2 SVGEGT. The V end was cut by 6 bases, the J end by 3 bases, with 24 bases between. This CDR3 is 17 amino acids long. In DNA, the CDR3 is TGTGCCAGCAGATTCGGGGCAATCACCCCCGTCGACTACGAGCAGTACTTC. Its protein is CASRFGAITPVDYEQYF.

To note about this clonotype: Being one base from a much bigger clone, this may be a read error. V gene TRBV10-3 combines with J gene TRBJ2-5, with D perhaps TRBD2 (7 bases). The germline V gene encodes CDR1 ENHRY and CDR2 SYGVKD. Deletions cut 4 bases from V and 2 bases from J, with 14 bases between. This CDR3 has 15 amino acids. The DNA of the CDR3 is TGTGCCATCAGTGGGTACGGGGGGCGTCAAGAGACCCAGTACTTC. Residues: CAISGYGGRQETQYF.

The CDR3: CASSLGLMEQFF. The CDR3 DNA reads TGTGCCAGCAGCTTAGGGCTCATGGAGCAGTTCTTC. The V and J genes are TRBV7-8 and TRBJ2-1, with D unresolved. CDR1 is SGHVS and CDR2 is FQNEAQ in the germline V gene. The germline V and J ends were trimmed by 1 base and 10 bases, with 8 bases remaining between them. The CDR3 has 12 amino acids.

V and J are TRBV6-2 or TRBV6-3 and TRBJ1-1, with D hard to call. The CDR3 totals 12 residues. Deletions cut 4 bases from V and 7 bases from J, with 10 bases between. Germline-derived CDR1 and CDR2 are MNHEY and SVGEGT. The CDR3, as DNA: TGTGCCAGCAGTTCATACAGTATTGAAGCTTTCTTT. The encoded protein is CASSSYSIEAFF.

This clonotype was recorded many times. J is TRBJ2-3 and V is TRBV10-3, with a weak D call TRBD1 (6 bases). Germline V lookup: CDR1 ENHRY, CDR2 SYGVKD. The CDR3 loop spans 15 amino acids. Deletions cut 6 bases from V and 0 bases from J, with 13 bases between. CDR3: CAISPQGRSTDTQYF. The CDR3 region has the DNA TGTGCCATCAGCCCACAGGGAAGGAGCACAGATACGCAGTATTTT.

This clonotype was counted many times. The chain has TRBV7-2 and TRBJ2-7; no clear D gene. The CDR3 consists of 13 residues. Trimming left V 3 bases short and J 1 base short, with 7 bases between. CDR1 is SGHTA, CDR2 FQGNSA, per germline. CDR3 amino acids: CASSFPGSYEQYF. CDR3 bases: TGTGCCAGCAGCTTTCCGGGTTCCTACGAGCAGTACTTC.